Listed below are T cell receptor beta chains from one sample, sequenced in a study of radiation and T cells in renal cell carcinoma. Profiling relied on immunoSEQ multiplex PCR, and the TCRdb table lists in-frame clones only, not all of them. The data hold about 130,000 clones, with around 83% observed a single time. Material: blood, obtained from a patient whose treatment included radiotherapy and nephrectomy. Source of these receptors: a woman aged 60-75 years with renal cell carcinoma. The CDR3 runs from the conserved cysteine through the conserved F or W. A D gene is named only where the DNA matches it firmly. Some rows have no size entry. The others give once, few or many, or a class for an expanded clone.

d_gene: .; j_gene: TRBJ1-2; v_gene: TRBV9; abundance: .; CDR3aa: CASSYGQMVGDGYTF; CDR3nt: TGTGCCAGCAGCTATGGACAGATGGTGGGCGATGGCTACACCTTC
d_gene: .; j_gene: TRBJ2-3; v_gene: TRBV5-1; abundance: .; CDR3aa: CASSTLSSTDTQYF; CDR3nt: TGCGCCAGCAGCACACTTTCAAGCACAGATACGCAGTATTTT
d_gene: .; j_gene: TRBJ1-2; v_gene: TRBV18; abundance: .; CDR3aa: CASSPGRDHYGYTF; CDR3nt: TGTGCCAGCTCACCGGGCAGGGACCACTATGGCTACACCTTC
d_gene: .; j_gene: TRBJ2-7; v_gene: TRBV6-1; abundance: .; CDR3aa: CASSRNRIEQYF; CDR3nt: TGTGCCAGCAGCCGTAATAGGATCGAGCAGTACTTC
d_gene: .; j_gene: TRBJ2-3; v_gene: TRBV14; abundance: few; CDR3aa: CASSPFQGDTQYF; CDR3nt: TGTGCCAGCAGCCCTTTCCAGGGAGATACGCAGTATTTT
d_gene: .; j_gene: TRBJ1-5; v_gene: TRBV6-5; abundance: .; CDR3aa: CASSYSTASNQPQHF; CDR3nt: TGTGCCAGCAGTTACTCGACGGCCAGCAATCAGCCCCAGCATTTT
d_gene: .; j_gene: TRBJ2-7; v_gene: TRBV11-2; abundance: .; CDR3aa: CASSLDGHPYEQYF; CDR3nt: TGTGCCAGCAGCTTAGACGGACATCCCTACGAGCAGTACTTC
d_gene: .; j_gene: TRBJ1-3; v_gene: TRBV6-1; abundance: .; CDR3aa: CASTLERSGNTIYF; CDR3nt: TGTGCCAGCACTCTAGAGCGCTCTGGAAACACCATATATTTT
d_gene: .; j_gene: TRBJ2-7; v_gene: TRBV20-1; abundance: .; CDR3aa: CSAGAYEQYF; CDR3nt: TGCAGTGCTGGGGCCTACGAGCAGTACTTC
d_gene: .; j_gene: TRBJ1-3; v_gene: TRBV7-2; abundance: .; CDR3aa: CASSLDRAAGNTIYF; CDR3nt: TGTGCCAGCAGCTTAGATAGGGCCGCTGGAAACACCATATATTTT
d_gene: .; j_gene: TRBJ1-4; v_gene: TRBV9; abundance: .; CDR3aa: CASSVGNRLGRGNEKLFF; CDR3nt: TGTGCCAGCAGCGTAGGAAATCGACTGGGCAGGGGTAATGAAAAACTGTTTTTT
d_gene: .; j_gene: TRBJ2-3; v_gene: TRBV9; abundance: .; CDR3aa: CASRRTDSSTDTQYF; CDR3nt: TGTGCCAGCCGCAGGACTGACTCTAGCACAGATACGCAGTATTTT
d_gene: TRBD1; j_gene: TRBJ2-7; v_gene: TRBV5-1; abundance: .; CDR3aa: CASSPGQYPGEQYF; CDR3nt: TGCGCCAGCAGTCCGGGACAGTACCCGGGGGAGCAGTACTTC
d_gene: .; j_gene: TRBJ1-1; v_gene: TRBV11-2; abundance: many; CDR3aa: CASSLDGWMNTEAFF; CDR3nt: TGTGCCAGCAGCTTAGATGGGTGGATGAACACTGAAGCTTTCTTT
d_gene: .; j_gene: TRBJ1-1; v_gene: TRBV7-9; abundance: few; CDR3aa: CASSLNLEAFF; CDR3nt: TGTGCCAGCAGCTTAAATCTTGAAGCTTTCTTT
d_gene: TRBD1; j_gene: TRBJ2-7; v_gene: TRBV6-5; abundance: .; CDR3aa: CASMVGTGPYEQYF; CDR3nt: TGTGCCAGCATGGTCGGGACAGGTCCCTACGAGCAGTACTTC
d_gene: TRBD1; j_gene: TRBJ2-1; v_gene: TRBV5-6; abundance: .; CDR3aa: CASTLQGAGSYNEQFF; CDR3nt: TGTGCCAGCACCCTACAGGGGGCAGGCTCCTACAATGAGCAGTTCTTC
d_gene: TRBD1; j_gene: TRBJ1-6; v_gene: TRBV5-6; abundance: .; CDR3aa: CASSLAGTGNSPLHF; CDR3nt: TGTGCCAGCAGCTTGGCAGGGACAGGAAATTCACCCCTCCACTTT
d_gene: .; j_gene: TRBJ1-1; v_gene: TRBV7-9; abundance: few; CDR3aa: CASRTGTDNTEAFF; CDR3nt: TGTGCCAGCAGGACCGGGACGGATAACACTGAAGCTTTCTTT
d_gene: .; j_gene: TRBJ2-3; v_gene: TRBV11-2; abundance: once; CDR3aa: CASSLVGVVGTDTQYF; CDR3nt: TGTGCCAGCAGCTTAGTGGGGGTGGTGGGCACAGATACGCAGTATTTT
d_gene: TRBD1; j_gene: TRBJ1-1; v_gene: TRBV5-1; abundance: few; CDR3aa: CASSQGGSGQLNTEAFF; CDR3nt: TGCGCCAGCAGCCAGGGGGGCTCTGGACAGCTGAACACTGAAGCTTTCTTT
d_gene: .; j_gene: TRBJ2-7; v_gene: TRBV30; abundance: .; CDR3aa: CAWSREPSYEQYF; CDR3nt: TGTGCCTGGTCACGGGAACCTTCCTACGAGCAGTACTTC
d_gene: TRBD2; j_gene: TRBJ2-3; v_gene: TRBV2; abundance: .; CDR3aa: CASGIHSGLVEDTQYF; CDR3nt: TGTGCCAGCGGAATCCACTCGGGACTAGTGGAAGATACGCAGTATTTT
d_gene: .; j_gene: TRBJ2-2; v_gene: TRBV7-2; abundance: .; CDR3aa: CASSRMRGADGELFF; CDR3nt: TGTGCCAGCAGCCGGATGCGTGGGGCTGACGGGGAGCTGTTTTTT
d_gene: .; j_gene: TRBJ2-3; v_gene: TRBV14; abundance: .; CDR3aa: CASSQDDLLISSTDTQYF; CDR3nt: TGTGCCAGCAGCCAAGACGATCTGCTGATATCTAGCACAGATACGCAGTATTTT
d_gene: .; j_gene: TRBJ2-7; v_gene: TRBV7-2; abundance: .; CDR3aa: CASSPTGPGGYEQYF; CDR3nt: TGTGCCAGCAGCCCGACAGGGCCCGGGGGGTACGAGCAGTACTTC
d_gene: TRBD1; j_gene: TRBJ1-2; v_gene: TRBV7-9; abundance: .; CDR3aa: CASSYYRDRGSNGYTF; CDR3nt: TGTGCCAGCAGCTATTATAGGGACAGGGGGTCGAATGGCTACACCTTC
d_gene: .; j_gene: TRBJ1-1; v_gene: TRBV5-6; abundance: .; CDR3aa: CASSLSPNYETEAFF; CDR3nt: TGTGCCAGCAGCTTGTCTCCAAACTATGAGACTGAAGCTTTCTTT
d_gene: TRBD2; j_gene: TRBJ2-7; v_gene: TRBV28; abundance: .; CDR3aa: CASSGTSGRRSSYEQYF; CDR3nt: TGTGCCAGCAGTGGGACTAGCGGGAGGCGGAGCTCCTACGAGCAGTACTTC
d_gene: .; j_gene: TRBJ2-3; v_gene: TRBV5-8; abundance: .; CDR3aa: CASSLGAGGTDTQYF; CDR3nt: TGTGCCAGCAGCTTGGGGGCGGGCGGCACAGATACGCAGTATTTT
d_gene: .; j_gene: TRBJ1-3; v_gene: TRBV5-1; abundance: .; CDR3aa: CASSAGRSSGNTIYF; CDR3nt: TGCGCCAGCAGCGCTGGACGGAGCTCTGGAAACACCATATATTTT
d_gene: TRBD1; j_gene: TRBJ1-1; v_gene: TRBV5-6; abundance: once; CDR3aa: CASSPGTGRDTEAFF; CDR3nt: TGTGCCAGCAGCCCCGGGACAGGTCGGGACACTGAAGCTTTCTTT
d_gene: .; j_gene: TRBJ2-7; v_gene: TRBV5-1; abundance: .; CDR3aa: CASNPQGSSYEQYF; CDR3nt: TGCGCCAGCAACCCCCAAGGTAGCTCCTACGAGCAGTACTTC
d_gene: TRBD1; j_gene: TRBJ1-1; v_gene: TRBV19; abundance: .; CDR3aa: CATKYRTGRTEAFF; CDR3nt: TGTGCCACCAAGTACCGGACAGGGAGGACTGAAGCTTTCTTT
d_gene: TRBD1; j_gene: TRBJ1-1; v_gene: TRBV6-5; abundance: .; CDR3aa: CASSESTGRTEAFF; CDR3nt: TGTGCCAGCAGTGAATCGACAGGGCGAACTGAAGCTTTCTTT
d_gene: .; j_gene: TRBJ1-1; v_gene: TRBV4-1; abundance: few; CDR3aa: CASSHGVSNTEAFF; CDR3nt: TGCGCCAGCAGCCATGGTGTTTCGAACACTGAAGCTTTCTTT
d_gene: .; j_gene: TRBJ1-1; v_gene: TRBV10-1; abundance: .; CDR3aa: CASSDNAPAEAFF; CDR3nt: TGCGCCAGCAGTGATAACGCGCCAGCCGAAGCTTTCTTT
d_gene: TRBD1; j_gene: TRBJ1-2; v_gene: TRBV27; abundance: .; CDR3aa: CASRGGTVYGYTF; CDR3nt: TGTGCCAGCAGAGGCGGGACAGTCTATGGCTACACCTTC
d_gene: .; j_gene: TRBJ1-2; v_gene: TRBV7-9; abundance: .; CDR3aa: CASSYDYGYTF; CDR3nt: TGTGCCAGCAGCTACGACTATGGCTACACCTTC